The 18 T cell receptor beta chains in this list originate from one sample, sequenced in a study of T-cell memory formation after mild COVID-19. TCRdb re-derived calls from the 5' RACE reads in MiXCR, one entry per CDR3 protein. The sample includes about 38,000 distinct CDR3 sequences, over 9.5% of them seen just once. What was sequenced was PBMCs or a T cell subset sorted from them (not recorded which). These receptors were collected from a man aged 18 to 30 who had mild COVID-19 (a few samples of this study predate the infection). Cell type and time point are not known.

This clonotype was picked up many times. The CDR3 sequence: CASSFSVTSGRETQYF. The CDR3, as DNA: TGTGCCAGCAGCTTCTCAGTAACATCGGGGAGGGAGACCCAGTACTTC. The V and J genes are TRBV7-8 and TRBJ2-5, with D maybe TRBD2 (6 bases). Germline CDR1 and CDR2: SGHVS and FQNEAQ. The length of the CDR3 is 16 residues. Deletions cut 3 bases from V and 5 bases from J, with 19 bases between.

This clonotype was seen many times. This chain joins TRBV4-3 and TRBJ2-5; the match to TRBD2 covers 9 bases. V gave up 1 base and J gave up 6 bases; unmatched junction bases: 6. CDR3 length equals 15 residues. Germline CDR1 LGHNA, CDR2 YSLEER. Here the CDR3 DNA reads TGCGCCAGCAGCCAAGGCGCTAGCGGGGTAAAGACCCAGTACTTC. Translation gives CASSQGASGVKTQYF.

This sequence joins TRBV12-3 or TRBV12-4 and TRBJ2-2; a weak D match, TRBD2 (5 bases). V dropped 6 bases and J dropped 1 base, with 12 bases sitting between them. The CDR3 is 15 residues long. CDR3 coding DNA: TGTGCCAGCAGCCCCGTCGGAGGGAACACCGGGGAGCTGTTTTTT. Protein sequence: CASSPVGGNTGELFF.

This clonotype was seen many times. The chain combines TRBV20-1 with TRBJ1-2; the D gene is possibly TRBD1 (6 bases). The CDR3 spans 12 residues. Looked up from germline, CDR1 is DFQATT and CDR2 is SNEGSKA (reference sequence). CDR3 DNA sequence: TGCAGGACCGACAGGCCTAACTATGGCTACACCTTC. As protein: CRTDRPNYGYTF.

This clonotype was detected many times. The chain uses TRBV7-2 and TRBJ2-3; 8 bases are a match to TRBD2. Germline V gene data show CDR1 as SGHTA and CDR2 as FQGNSA. The CDR3 is made up of 14 amino acids. After removal of 5 bases from V and 1 base from J, the junction contained 2 bases not matched to a gene. CDR3 DNA: TGTGCCAGCAGCCCGGGGGGGGGCACAGATACGCAGTATTTT. Its protein is CASSPGGGTDTQYF.

This clonotype was detected many times. V and J are TRBV29-1 and TRBJ2-5; D remains ambiguous. CDR3 length: 12 amino acids. Per the germline V gene, CDR1 is SQVTM and CDR2 is ANQGSEA. Trimming left V 7 bases short and J 5 bases short, with 14 bases between. Written as DNA, the CDR3 is TGCAGCGCCACGAGCCCCTGGGAGACCCAGTACTTC. This codes for CSATSPWETQYF.

This clonotype occurred many times. The V gene is TRBV5-1, the J gene TRBJ1-6; no clear D. V gave up 4 bases and J gave up 3 bases, with 17 bases separating them. CDR3 length: 17 amino acids. The germline V gene has CDR1 SGHRS and CDR2 YFSETQ. CDR3 region: CASSTNPGSHYNSPLHF. DNA of the CDR3: TGCGCCAGCAGCACCAACCCAGGAAGCCACTATAATTCACCCCTCCACTTT.

This clonotype occurred many times. This chain joins TRBV18 and TRBJ2-3, with no clear D. Looked up from germline, CDR1 is KGHSH and CDR2 is LQKENI. V lost 3 bases and J 2 bases, leaving 12 bases between the germline ends. The CDR3 is made up of 15 amino acids. The CDR3 is CASSPDGRITDTQYF. In nucleotides, the CDR3 is TGTGCCAGCTCACCGGACGGACGAATCACAGATACGCAGTATTTT.

In this sample, this clonotype turned up many times. The chain employs TRBV7-9 and TRBJ1-3; D might be TRBD1 (5 bases). With 2 bases removed from V and 4 bases from J, the gap between germline ends came to 9 bases. Germline V gene sequence: CDR1 SEHNR, CDR2 FQNEAQ (reference sequence). The CDR3 covers 14 residues. CDR3 nucleotide sequence: TGTGCCAGCAGCTTACGTAGGGGCGGAAACACCATATATTTT. Amino acids: CASSLRRGGNTIYF.

In this sample, this clonotype turned up a few times. The J gene is TRBJ2-3, the V gene TRBV5-1; the match to TRBD2 covers 10 bases. Germline V lookup: CDR1 SGHRS, CDR2 YFSETQ. V shed 0 bases and J 0 bases; nucleotides not matched to a gene: 4. The CDR3 runs 17 residues. CDR3 bases: TGCGCCAGCAGCTTGGGCCTAGCGGGGGTTAGCACAGATACGCAGTATTTT. The encoded protein is CASSLGLAGVSTDTQYF.

This clonotype was observed a handful of times. The gene calls are TRBV20-1 and TRBJ2-3; the D is unclear. CDR1 DFQATT and CDR2 SNEGSKA come from the germline V gene (reference sequence). V was pared by 6 bases and J by 4 bases, with 8 bases between. This CDR3 has 11 amino acids. The CDR3 DNA follows: TGCAGTGCCTCCCATTCAGATACGCAGTATTTT. Protein: CSASHSDTQYF.

This clonotype was seen many times. CDR3 in amino acids: CASSLDALRGDTQYF. For the CDR3, the DNA is TGTGCCAGCAGCTTGGACGCCCTGCGGGGGGATACGCAGTATTTT. The J gene is TRBJ2-3, the V gene TRBV5-6; 7 nucleotides align to TRBD2. CDR1 and CDR2 (germline): SGHDT, YYEEEE. The CDR3 sequence is 15 residues long. With 0 bases clipped from V and 6 bases from J, the junction kept 7 bases outside the gene matches.

Many counts were recorded for this clonotype. V and J are TRBV5-1 and TRBJ2-5; D is unresolved. The CDR3 is 12 amino acids. Trimming removed 7 bases from V and 0 bases from J, with 7 bases in between. Germline V CDR1 and CDR2: SGHRS, YFSETQ. The CDR3 nucleotides are TGCGCCAGCCGACGGGACCAAGAGACCCAGTACTTC. Protein sequence: CASRRDQETQYF.

There are a few counts of this clonotype. The CDR3 DNA follows: TGCAGCGTTGGCGACGGAACTTATGGCTACACCTTC. It encodes CSVGDGTYGYTF. The chain recombines TRBV29-1 with TRBJ1-2; no definite D call. CDR1 and CDR2 (germline): SQVTM, ANQGSEA. The CDR3 consists of 12 residues. V was cut by 4 bases and J by 5 bases, with 11 bases left in between.

This clonotype appeared many times. CDR3 nucleotide sequence: TGCAGCGTACAGCGGGGGGCGGAGGAGACCCAGTACTTC. Amino acid sequence: CSVQRGAEETQYF. The rearrangement joins TRBV29-1 to TRBJ2-5, with TRBD2 identical over 9 bases. Trimming cost V 6 bases and J 5 bases; bases outside gene matches: 7. From germline, CDR1 is SQVTM and CDR2 ANQGSEA. The CDR3 sequence is 13 residues long.

This clonotype has a count of ten or more. This chain links TRBV6-4 with TRBJ2-1, with D tentatively TRBD2 (6 bases). The germline V gene encodes CDR1 MRHNA and CDR2 SNTAGT. The length of the CDR3 is 15 residues. The germline V and J ends were trimmed by 0 bases and 0 bases, with 6 bases remaining between them. In DNA, the CDR3 is TGTGCCAGCAGTGACTCAGCGGGCTCCTACAATGAGCAGTTCTTC. This codes for CASSDSAGSYNEQFF.

This clonotype occurred a few times. The V and J genes are TRBV24-1 and TRBJ2-2, with D possibly matching TRBD2 (7 bases). The germline V and J ends were trimmed by 2 bases and 7 bases, with 16 bases remaining between them. Germline CDR1 and CDR2: KGHDR and SFDVKD. This CDR3 region has 16 residues. CDR3 sequence (DNA): TGTGCCACCAGTGATTCTGGGCGGGGGCAGGTCGGGGAGCTGTTTTTT. Translated: CATSDSGRGQVGELFF.

The chain links TRBV7-2 to TRBJ1-1; 7 bases line up with TRBD1. The CDR3 contains 17 residues. Germline assignment: CDR1 SGHTA and CDR2 FQGNSA. V was clipped by 3 bases and J by 2 bases; unmatched bases: 12. In DNA form, the CDR3 reads TGTGCCAGCAGCTTCACCGTTGGGACAGACGTTAACACTGAAGCTTTCTTT. Encoded protein: CASSFTVGTDVNTEAFF.